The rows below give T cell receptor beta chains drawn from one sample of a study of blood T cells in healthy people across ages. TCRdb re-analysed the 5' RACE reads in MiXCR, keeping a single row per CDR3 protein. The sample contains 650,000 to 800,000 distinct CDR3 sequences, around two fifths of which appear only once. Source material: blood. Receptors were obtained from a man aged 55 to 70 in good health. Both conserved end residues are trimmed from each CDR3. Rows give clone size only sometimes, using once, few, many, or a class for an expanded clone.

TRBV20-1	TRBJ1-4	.	SAREYGPNEKLF
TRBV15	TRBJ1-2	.	ATSRDHRGYT
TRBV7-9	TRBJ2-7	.	ASSTEGLSYEQY
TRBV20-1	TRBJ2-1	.	SARGGSGGTNEQF
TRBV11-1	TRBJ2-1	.	ASSLSGLAGVNEQF
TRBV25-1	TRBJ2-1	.	ASSAGDKPNNEQF
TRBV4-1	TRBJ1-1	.	ASSQEWRAF
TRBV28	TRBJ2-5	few	ASKPSGGQETQY
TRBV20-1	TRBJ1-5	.	SAEGTENQPQH
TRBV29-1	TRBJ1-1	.	SLSPVGAEAF
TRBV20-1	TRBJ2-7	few	SAATGQGYEQY
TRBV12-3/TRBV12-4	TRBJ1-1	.	ASSPGQGRGTEAF
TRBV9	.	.	ASSVSGGTSETQY
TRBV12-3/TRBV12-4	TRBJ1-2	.	ASSLGPGTSGYGYT
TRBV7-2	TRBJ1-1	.	ASSPSAGNTEAF
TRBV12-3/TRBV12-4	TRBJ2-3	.	ASSLWQGPQY
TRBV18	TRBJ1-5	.	ASSPQTAYSNQPQH
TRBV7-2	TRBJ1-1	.	ASSLDSSAEAF
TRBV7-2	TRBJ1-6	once	ASSPNQGGSPLH
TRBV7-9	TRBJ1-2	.	ASSPRGALNSYT
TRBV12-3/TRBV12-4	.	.	ASSFKEEREQY
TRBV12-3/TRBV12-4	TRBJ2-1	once	ASTGGLGFDYNGQF
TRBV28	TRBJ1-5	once	ASSTISGQPQH
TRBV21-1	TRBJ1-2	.	ASSKLGQGPYGYT
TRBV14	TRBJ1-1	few	ASSQLDTEAF
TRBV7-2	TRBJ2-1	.	ASSRKGGAYYNEQF
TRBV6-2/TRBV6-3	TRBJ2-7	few	ASIRGTGRGEQY
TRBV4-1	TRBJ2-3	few	ASSQDSRTSGADTQY
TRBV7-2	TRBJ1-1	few	ASSTRQGGTEAF
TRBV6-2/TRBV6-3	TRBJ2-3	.	ASTLRAGPLDTQY
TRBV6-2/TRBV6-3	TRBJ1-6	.	ASSYSARGDSPLH
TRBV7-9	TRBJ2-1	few	ASAGTGGEQF
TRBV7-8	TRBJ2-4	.	ASSTYRDRAKNIQY
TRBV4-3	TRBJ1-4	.	ASSQDWTGNEKLF
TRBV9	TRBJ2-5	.	ASSVAGGLHNEQY
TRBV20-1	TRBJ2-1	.	SAMGLDEQF
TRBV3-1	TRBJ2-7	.	ASSQLGAGTSDEQY
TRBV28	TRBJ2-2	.	ASSFRGTGELF